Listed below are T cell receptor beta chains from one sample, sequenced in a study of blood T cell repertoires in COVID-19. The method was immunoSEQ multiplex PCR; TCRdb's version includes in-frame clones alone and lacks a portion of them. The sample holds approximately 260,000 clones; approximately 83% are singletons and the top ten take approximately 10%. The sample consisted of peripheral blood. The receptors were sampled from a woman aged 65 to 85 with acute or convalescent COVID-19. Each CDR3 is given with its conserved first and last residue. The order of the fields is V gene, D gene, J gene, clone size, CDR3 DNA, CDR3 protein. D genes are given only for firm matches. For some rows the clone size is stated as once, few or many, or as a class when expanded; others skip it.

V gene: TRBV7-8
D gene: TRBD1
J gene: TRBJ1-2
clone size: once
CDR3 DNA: TGTGCCAGCAGCTCGACAGGGGGCTGGCGAACTGGTGGCTACACCTTC
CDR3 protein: CASSSTGGWRTGGYTF

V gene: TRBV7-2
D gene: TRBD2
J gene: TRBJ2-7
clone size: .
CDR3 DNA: TGTGCCAGCAGTTGGACTAGCGGGAGCTCCTACGAGCAGTACTTC
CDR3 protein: CASSWTSGSSYEQYF

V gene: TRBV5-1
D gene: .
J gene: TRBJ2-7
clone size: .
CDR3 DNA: TGCGCCAGCATGACGGCCGACAGCTCCTACGAGCAGTACTTC
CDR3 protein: CASMTADSSYEQYF

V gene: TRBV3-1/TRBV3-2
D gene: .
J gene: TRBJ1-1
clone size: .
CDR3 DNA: TGTGCCAGCAGTCGACAGGTTGTGAACACTGAAGCTTTCTTT
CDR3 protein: CASSRQVVNTEAFF

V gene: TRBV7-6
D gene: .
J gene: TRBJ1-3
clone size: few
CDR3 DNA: TGTGCCAGCAGCTCCCTCCCCCACAGGGTGGGTGGAAACACCATATATTTT
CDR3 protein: CASSSLPHRVGGNTIYF

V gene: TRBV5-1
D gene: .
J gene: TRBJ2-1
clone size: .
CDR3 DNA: TGCGCCAGCAGCTTGGCCTCGTCACAGATGGGTGAGCAGTTCTTC
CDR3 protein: CASSLASSQMGEQFF

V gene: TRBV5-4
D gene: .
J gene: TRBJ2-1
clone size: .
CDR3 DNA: TGTGCCAGCAGCTTGAGGGGGGGGGCCTTCTATGAGCAGTTCTTC
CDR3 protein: CASSLRGGAFYEQFF

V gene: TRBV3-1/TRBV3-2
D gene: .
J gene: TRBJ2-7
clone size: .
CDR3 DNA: TGTGCCAGCAGCTCCGCCAGGCGCGAGCAGTACTTC
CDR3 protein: CASSSARREQYF

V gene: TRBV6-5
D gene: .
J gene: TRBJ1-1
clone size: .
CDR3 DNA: TGTGCCAGCAGTTATGTCGGAGTGAACACTGAAGCTTTCTTT
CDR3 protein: CASSYVGVNTEAFF

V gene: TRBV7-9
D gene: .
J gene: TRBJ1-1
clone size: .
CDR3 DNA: TGTGCCAGCAGCTTAATGACAGGGAACACTGAAGCTTTCTTT
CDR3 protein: CASSLMTGNTEAFF

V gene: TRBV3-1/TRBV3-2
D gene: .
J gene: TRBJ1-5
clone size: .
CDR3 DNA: TGTGCCAGCAGCCCGGGCCTCGGAGGGAATCAGCCCCAGCATTTT
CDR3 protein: CASSPGLGGNQPQHF

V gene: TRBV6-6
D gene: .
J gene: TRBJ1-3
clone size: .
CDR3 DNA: TGTGCCAGCAGTTATCCAGAAACTGGAAACACCATATATTTT
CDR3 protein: CASSYPETGNTIYF

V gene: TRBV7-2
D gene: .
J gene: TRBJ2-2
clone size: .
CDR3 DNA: TGTGCCAGCAGCTTCCGCGCTGCAACCGGGGAGCTGTTTTTT
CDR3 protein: CASSFRAATGELFF

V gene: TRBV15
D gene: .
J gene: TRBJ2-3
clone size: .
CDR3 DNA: TGTGCCACCAGCAGAGTGGGCTCCGATACGCAGTATTTT
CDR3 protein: CATSRVGSDTQYF

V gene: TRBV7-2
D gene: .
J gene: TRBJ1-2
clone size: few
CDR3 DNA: TGTGCCAGCAGCGACTCGAGTCTTAACTATGGCTACACCTTC
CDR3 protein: CASSDSSLNYGYTF

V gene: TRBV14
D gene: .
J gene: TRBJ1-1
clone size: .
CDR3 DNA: TGTGCCAGCAGCCACTTGACCAGAAGAGGGACTGAAGCTTTCTTT
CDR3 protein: CASSHLTRRGTEAFF

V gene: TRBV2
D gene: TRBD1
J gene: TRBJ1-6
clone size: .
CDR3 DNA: TGTGCCAGCAGTCAAGGGACAGGGAATTCACCCCTCCACTTT
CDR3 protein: CASSQGTGNSPLHF

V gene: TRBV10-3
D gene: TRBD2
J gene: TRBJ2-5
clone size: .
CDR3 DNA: TGTGCCATCAGTACTAGCGGGGGTCACCAAGAGACCCAGTACTTC
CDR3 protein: CAISTSGGHQETQYF

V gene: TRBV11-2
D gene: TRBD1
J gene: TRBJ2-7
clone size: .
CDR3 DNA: TGTGCCAGCAGCTTAGGACAGGGAAAGCCCTACGAGCAGTACTTC
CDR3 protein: CASSLGQGKPYEQYF

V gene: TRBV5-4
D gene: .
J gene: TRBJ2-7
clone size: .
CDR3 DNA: TGTGCCAGCAGCTACCCTAATAGCGGCGAGCAGTACTTC
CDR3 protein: CASSYPNSGEQYF

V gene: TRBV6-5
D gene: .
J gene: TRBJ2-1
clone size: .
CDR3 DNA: TGTGCCAGCAGTTACAGCGGTTTGAATGAGCAGTTCTTC
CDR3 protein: CASSYSGLNEQFF

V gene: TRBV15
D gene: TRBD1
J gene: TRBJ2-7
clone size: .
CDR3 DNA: TGTGCCACCAGCAGAGCAGGGACAGTAGTCGGGTACGAGCAGTACTTC
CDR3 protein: CATSRAGTVVGYEQYF

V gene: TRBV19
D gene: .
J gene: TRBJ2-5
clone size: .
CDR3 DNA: TGTGCCAGTAGTATAGACCAAGCGCGAGAGACCCAGTACTTC
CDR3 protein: CASSIDQARETQYF

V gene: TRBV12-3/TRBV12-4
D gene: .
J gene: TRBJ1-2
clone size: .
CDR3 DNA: TGTGCCAGCAGCCCCGTGAGCGGCTACACCTTC
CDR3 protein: CASSPVSGYTF

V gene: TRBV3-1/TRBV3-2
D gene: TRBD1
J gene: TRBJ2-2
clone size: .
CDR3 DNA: TGTGCCAGCAGCCAAGGACAGGGGGCCCTCGGCACCGGGGAGCTGTTTTTT
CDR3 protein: CASSQGQGALGTGELFF

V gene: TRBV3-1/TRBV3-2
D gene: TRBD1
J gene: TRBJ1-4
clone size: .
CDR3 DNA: TGTGCCAGCAGCCAAGATGCTTCGGGACAGGGGTATGAAAAACTGTTTTTT
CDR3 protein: CASSQDASGQGYEKLFF

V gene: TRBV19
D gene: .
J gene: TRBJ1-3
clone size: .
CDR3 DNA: TGTGCCAGTAGTACCGGACGGGCGGGTGGAAACACCATATATTTT
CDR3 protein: CASSTGRAGGNTIYF

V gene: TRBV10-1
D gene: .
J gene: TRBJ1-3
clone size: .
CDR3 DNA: TGCGCCAGCAGTGCAGGGCTTGGAAACACCATATATTTT
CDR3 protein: CASSAGLGNTIYF

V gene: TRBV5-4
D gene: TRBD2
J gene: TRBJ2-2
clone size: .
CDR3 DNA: TGTGCCAGCAGTTCTAGCGGGGGGGTAACCGGGGAGCTGTTTTTT
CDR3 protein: CASSSSGGVTGELFF

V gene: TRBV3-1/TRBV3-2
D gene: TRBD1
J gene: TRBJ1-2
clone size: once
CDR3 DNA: TGTGCCAGCAGCCAAGCCCTGACAGGGGGTCAATATGGCTACACCTTC
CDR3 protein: CASSQALTGGQYGYTF

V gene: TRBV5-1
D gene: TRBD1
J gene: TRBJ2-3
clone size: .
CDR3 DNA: TGCGCCAGCAGCTTGGGACCGGGACAGATCACAGATACGCAGTATTTT
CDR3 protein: CASSLGPGQITDTQYF

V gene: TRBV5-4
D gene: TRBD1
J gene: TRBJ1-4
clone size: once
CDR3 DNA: TGTGCCAGCAGCTCCACAGGGGCAACTAATGAAAAACTGTTTTTT
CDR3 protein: CASSSTGATNEKLFF

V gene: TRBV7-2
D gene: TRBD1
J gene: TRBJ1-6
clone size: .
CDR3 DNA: TGTGCCAGCACTGAGGGACAGAGGGCCCTCCACTTT
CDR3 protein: CASTEGQRALHF

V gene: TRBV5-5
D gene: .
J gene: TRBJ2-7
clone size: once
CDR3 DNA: TGTGCCAGCAGCCTGGACGGGACAAACTGGGACGAGCAGTACTTC
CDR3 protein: CASSLDGTNWDEQYF

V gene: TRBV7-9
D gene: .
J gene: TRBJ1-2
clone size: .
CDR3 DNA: TGTGCCAGCGGTGCGTCTAACTATGGCTACACCTTC
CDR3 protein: CASGASNYGYTF

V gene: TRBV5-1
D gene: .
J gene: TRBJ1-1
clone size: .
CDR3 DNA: TGCGCCAGCAGGGAGGGGAACACTGAAGCTTTCTTT
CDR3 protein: CASREGNTEAFF

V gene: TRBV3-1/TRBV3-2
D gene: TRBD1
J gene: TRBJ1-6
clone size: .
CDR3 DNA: TGTGCCAGCAGCCCGTGGGACAGAGGTAATTCACCCCTCCACTTT
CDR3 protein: CASSPWDRGNSPLHF

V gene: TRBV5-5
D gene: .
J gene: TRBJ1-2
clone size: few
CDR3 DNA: TGTGCCAGCAGCTTCAGGGAAAACTATGGCTACACCTTC
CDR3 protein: CASSFRENYGYTF

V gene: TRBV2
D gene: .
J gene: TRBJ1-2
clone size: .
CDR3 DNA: TGTGCCAGTCGGAGGTCACAGGGTATGAAGAACTATGGCTACACCTTC
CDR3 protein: CASRRSQGMKNYGYTF

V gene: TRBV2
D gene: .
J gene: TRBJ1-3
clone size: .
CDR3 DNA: TGTGCCAGCAGTGAATCGGGGTACGGAAACACCATATATTTT
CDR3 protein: CASSESGYGNTIYF

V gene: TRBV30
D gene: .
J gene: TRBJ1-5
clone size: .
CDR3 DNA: TGTGCCTGGAGTGAACTGGGGCCGCCCTACGGCAATCAGCCCCAGCATTTT
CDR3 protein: CAWSELGPPYGNQPQHF